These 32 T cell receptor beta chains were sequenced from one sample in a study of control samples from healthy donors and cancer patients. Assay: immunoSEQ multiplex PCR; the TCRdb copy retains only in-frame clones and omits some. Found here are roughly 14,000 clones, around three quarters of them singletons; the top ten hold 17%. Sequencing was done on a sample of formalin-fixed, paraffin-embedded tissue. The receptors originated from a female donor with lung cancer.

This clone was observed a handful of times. CDR3 nucleotide sequence: TGTGCCAGCAGTGGAAGCACTGAAGCTTTCTTT. Residues: CASSGSTEAFF. This chain joins TRBV6-2 or TRBV6-3 and TRBJ1-1, with D unclear. Germline lookup yields CDR1 MNHEY and CDR2 SVGEGT. V was trimmed by 5 bases and J by 4 bases, leaving 5 bases between them. The CDR3 is 11 residues long.

CDR3 protein: CASSSFIAGKDEQFF. In nucleotides, the CDR3 is TGTGCCAGCAGCTCCTTCATAGCGGGGAAAGATGAGCAGTTCTTC. The genes are TRBV11-3 and TRBJ2-1; 8 nucleotides line up with TRBD2. This CDR3 is built from 15 residues. Germline-derived CDR1 and CDR2 are SGHNT and YENEEA. With 4 bases clipped from V and 8 bases from J, the junction kept 10 bases outside the gene matches.

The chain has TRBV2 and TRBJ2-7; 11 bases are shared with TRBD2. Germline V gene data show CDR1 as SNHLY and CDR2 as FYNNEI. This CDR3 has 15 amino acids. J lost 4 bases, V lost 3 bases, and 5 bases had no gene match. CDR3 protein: CASSDPGTSGYEQYF. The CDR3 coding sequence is TGTGCCAGCAGTGACCCCGGGACTAGCGGATACGAGCAGTACTTC.

In nucleotides, the CDR3 is TGTGCCAGCAGCCAAGATGGGGCCTGGACAGATACGCAGTATTTT. Translating gives CASSQDGAWTDTQYF. The chain is built from TRBV4-2 and TRBJ2-3; D possibly corresponds to TRBD1 (5 bases). This CDR3 has 15 residues. The germline V and J ends were trimmed by 0 bases and 3 bases, with 10 bases remaining between them. Looked up from germline, CDR1 is LGHNA and CDR2 is YNFKEQ.

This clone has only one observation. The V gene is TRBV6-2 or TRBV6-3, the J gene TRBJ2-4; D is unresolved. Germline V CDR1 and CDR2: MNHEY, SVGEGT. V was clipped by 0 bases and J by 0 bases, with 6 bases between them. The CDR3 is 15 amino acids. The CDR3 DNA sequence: TGTGCCAGCAGTTACTCGAGCCGAGCCAAAAACATTCAGTACTTC. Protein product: CASSYSSRAKNIQYF.

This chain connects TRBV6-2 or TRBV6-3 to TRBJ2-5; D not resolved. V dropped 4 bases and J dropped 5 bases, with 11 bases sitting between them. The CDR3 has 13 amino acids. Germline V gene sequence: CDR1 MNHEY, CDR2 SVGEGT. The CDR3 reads CASSFNRDETQYF. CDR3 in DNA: TGTGCCAGCAGTTTTAACAGAGACGAGACCCAGTACTTC.

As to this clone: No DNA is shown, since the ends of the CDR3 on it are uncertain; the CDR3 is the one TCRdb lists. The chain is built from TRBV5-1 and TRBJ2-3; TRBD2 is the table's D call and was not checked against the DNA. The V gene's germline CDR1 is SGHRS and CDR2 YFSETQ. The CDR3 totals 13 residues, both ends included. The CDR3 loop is CVSSLRQQRPQYF.

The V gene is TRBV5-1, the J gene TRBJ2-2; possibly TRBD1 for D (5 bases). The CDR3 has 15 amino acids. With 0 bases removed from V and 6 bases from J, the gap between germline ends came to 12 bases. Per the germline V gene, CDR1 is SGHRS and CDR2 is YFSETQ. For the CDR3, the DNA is TGCGCCAGCAGCTTGGTTGGGGCCCCACCCGGGGAGCTGTTTTTT. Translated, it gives CASSLVGAPPGELFF.

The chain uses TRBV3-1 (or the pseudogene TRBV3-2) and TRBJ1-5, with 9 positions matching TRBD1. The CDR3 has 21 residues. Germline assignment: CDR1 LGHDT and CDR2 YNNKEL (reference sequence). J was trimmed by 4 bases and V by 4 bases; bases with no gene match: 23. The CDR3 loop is CASSLLTGGFGRWARNQPQHF. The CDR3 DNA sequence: TGTGCCAGCAGCCTATTGACAGGGGGTTTCGGCAGGTGGGCTAGAAATCAGCCCCAGCATTTT.

CDR3 DNA sequence: TGCGCCAGCAGCTTGAGGGCCGGCGGGGGCATGAACACTGAAGCTTTCTTT. Translating it yields CASSLRAGGGMNTEAFF. V usage is TRBV5-1 and J usage is TRBJ1-1; tentatively, D is TRBD1 (6 bases). The CDR3 consists of 17 residues. Per germline, CDR1 SGHRS and CDR2 YFSETQ. V was pared by 1 base and J by 0 bases, with 16 bases between.

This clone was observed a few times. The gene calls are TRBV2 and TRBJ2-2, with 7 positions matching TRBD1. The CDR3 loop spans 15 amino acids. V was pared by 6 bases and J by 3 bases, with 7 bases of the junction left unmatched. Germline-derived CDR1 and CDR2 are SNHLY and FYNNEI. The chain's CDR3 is CASSDDRVYTGELFF. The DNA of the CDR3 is TGTGCCAGCAGCGACGACAGGGTATACACCGGGGAGCTGTTTTTT.

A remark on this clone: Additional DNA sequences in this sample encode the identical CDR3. In DNA form, the CDR3 reads TGCGCCAGCAGCCAAGGACAAGCGCAAGAGACCCAGTACTTC. This gives the protein CASSQGQAQETQYF. The chain employs TRBV4-1 and TRBJ2-5; D is unclear. V lost 1 base to trimming and J lost 2 bases, with 8 bases between them. This CDR3 contains 14 residues. The germline V gene encodes CDR1 MGHRA and CDR2 YSYEKL.

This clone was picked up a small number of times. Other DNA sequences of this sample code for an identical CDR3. CDR3 residues: CASSLGGTGRGYTF. Written as DNA, the CDR3 is TGTGCCAGCAGCTTGGGGGGAACAGGGCGCGGCTACACCTTC. J is TRBJ1-2 and V is TRBV7-2; TRBD1 might be the D (6 bases). The V end lost 3 bases, the J end lost 8 bases, and 16 bases lay between the germline ends. CDR1 is SGHTA and CDR2 is FQGNSA in the germline V gene. This CDR3 comprises 14 residues.

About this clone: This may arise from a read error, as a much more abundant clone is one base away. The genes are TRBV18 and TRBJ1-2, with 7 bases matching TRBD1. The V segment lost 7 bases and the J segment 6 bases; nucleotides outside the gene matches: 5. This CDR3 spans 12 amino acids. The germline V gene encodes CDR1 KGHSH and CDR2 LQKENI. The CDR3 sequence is CASLQGSDGYTF. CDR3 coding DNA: TGTGCCAGCTTACAGGGGTCGGATGGCTACACCTTC.

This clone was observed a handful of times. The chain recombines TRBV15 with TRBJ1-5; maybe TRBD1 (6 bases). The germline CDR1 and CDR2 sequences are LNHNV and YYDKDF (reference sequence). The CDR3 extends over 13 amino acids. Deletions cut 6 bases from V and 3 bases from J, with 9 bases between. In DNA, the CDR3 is TGTGCCACCAGTGGGGGGCACAATCAGCCCCAGCATTTT. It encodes CATSGGHNQPQHF.

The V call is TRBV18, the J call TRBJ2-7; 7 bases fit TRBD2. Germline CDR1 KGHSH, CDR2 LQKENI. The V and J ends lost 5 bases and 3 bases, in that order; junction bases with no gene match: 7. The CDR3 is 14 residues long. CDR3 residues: CASSGTGTNYEQYF. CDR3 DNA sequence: TGTGCCAGCTCAGGGACCGGGACTAACTACGAGCAGTACTTC. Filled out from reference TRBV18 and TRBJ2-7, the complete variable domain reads NAGVMQNPRHLVRRRGQEARLRCSPMKGHSHVYWYRQLPEEGLKFMVYLQKENIIDESGMPKERFSAEFPKEGPSILRIQQVVRGDSAAYFCASSGTGTNYEQYFGPGTRLTVT.

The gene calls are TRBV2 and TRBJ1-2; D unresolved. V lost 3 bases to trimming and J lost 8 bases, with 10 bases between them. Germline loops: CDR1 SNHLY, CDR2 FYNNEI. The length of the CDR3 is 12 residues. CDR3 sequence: CASSEVLEGYTF. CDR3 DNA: TGTGCCAGCAGTGAGGTACTAGAAGGCTACACCTTC.

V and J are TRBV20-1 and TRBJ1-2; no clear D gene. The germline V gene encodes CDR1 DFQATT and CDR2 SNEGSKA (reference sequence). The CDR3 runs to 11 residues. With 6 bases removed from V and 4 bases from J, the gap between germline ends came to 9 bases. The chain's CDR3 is CSAPTGYGYTF. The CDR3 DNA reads TGCAGTGCCCCGACGGGCTATGGCTACACCTTC.

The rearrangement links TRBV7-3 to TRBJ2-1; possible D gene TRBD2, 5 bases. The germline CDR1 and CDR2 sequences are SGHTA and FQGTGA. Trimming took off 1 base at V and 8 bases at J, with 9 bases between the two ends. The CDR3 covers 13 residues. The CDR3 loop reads CASSLKGRDEQFF. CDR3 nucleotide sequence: TGTGCCAGCAGCTTAAAAGGGCGGGATGAGCAGTTCTTC.

CDR3 sequence: CASRLTGEYTEAFF. As DNA, the CDR3 is TGTGCCAGTAGACTGACAGGGGAGTACACTGAAGCTTTCTTT. The chain couples TRBV19 to TRBJ1-1; 8 bases align to TRBD1. Per the germline V gene, CDR1 is LNHDA and CDR2 is SQIVND (reference sequence). There are 14 residues in the CDR3. Trimming removed 6 bases from V and 3 bases from J; junction bases left unmatched: 6.

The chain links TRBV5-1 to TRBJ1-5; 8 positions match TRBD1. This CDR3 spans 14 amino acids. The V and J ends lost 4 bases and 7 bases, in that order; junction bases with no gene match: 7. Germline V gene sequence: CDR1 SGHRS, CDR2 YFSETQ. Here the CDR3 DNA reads TGCGCCAGCAGCGCCGGGACAGGCGGACAGCCCCAGCATTTT. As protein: CASSAGTGGQPQHF.

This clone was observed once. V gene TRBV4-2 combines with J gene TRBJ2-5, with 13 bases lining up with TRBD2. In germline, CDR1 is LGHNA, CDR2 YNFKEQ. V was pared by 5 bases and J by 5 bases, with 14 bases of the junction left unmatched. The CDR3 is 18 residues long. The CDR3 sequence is CASSGGLAGSSFGETQYF. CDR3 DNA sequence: TGTGCCAGCAGCGGGGGACTAGCGGGATCCTCCTTCGGGGAGACCCAGTACTTC.

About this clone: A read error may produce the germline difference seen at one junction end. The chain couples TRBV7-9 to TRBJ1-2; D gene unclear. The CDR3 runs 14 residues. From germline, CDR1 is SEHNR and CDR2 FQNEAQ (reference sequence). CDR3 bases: TGTGCCAACAGCTTAGCGGGAGGGTTGGGCGGCTACACCTTC. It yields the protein CANSLAGGLGGYTF.

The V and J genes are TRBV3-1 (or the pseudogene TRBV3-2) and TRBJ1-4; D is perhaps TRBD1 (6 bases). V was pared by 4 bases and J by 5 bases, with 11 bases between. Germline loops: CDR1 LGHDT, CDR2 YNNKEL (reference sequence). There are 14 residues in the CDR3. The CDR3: CASSRQVGNEKLFF. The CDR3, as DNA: TGTGCCAGCAGCCGACAGGTCGGCAATGAAAAACTGTTTTTT.

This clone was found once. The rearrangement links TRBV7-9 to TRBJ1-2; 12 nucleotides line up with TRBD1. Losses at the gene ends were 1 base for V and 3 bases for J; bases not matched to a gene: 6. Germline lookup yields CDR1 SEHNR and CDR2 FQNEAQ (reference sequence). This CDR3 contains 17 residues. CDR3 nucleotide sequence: TGTGCCAGCAGCTTAGAAGGGACAGGGGGCATGGACTATGGCTACACCTTC. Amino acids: CASSLEGTGGMDYGYTF.

The CDR3 loop reads CSASRVNYGYTF. The CDR3 DNA is TGCAGTGCCAGTCGAGTAAACTATGGCTACACCTTC. This sequence joins TRBV20-1 and TRBJ1-2; no clear D. The V end lost 6 bases, the J end lost 2 bases, and 10 bases lay between the germline ends. CDR1 and CDR2 (germline): DFQATT, SNEGSKA (reference sequence). The length of the CDR3 is 12 residues.

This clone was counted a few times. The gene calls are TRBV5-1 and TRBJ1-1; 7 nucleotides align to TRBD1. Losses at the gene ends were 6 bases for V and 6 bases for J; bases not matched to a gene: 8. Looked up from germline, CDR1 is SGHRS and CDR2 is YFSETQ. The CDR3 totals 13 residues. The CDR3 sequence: CASTKQGSPEAFF. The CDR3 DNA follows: TGCGCCAGCACCAAACAGGGGAGCCCTGAAGCTTTCTTT. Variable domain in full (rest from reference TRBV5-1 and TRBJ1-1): KAGVTQTPRYLIKTRGQQVTLSCSPISGHRSVSWYQQTPGQGLQFLFEYFSETQRNKGNFPGRFSGRQFSNSRSEMNVSTLELGDSALYLCASTKQGSPEAFFGQGTRLTVV.

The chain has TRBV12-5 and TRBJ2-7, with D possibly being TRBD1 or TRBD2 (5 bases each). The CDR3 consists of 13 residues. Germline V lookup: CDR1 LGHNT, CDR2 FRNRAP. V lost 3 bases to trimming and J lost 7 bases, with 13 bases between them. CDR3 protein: CASGLGTNMEQYF. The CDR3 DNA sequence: TGTGCTAGTGGTTTAGGGACCAACATGGAGCAGTACTTC.

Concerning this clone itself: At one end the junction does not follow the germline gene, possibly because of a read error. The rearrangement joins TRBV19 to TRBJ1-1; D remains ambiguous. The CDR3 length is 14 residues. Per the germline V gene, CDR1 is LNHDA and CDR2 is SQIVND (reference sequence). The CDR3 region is CVSSIDNRNTEAFF. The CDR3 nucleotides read TGTGTCAGTAGTATAGACAACAGGAACACTGAAGCTTTCTTT. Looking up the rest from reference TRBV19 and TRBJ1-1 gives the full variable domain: DGGITQSPKYLFRKEGQNVTLSCEQNLNHDAMYWYRQDPGQGLRLIYYSQIVNDFQKGDIAEGYSVSREKKESFPLTVTSAQKNPTAFYLCVSSIDNRNTEAFFGQGTRLTVV.

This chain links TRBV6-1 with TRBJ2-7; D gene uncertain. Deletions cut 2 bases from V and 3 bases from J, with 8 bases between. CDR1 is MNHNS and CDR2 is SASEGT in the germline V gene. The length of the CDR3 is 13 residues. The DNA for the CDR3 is TGTGCCAGCAGTGAACTATCCGGCTACGAGCAGTACTTC. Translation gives CASSELSGYEQYF.

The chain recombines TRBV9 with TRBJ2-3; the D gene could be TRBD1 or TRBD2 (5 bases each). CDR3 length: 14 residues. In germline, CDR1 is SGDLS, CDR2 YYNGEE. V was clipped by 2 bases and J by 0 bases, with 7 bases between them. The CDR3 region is CASSVWGSTDTQYF. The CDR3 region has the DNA TGTGCCAGCAGCGTTTGGGGGAGCACAGATACGCAGTATTTT.

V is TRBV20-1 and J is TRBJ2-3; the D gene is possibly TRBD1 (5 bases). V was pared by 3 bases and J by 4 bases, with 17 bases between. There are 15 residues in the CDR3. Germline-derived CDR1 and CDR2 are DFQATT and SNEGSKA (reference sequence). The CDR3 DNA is TGCAGTGCTAGTCAAGGGGTCCTGGGCGCAGATACGCAGTATTTT. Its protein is CSASQGVLGADTQYF.